Listed below are T cell receptor beta chains from one sample, sequenced in a study of long-term antiretroviral therapy in people with HIV. Sequenced by immunoSEQ multiplex PCR; TCRdb stores in-frame clones only, minus some. The sample records 15,000 to 20,000 clones, approximately 90% being singletons. The material sequenced was unsorted PBMCs, taken 4.2 years after starting antiretroviral therapy. The receptors here all came from a man aged 45 to 65 with HIV. The CDR3 runs from the conserved cysteine through the conserved F or W. D genes are given only for firm matches. Size values are once, few and many counts, or a class for expanded clones, and some rows have none.

CDR3aa,CDR3nt,d_gene,j_gene,abundance,v_gene
CASRTLDYTDTQYF,TGTGCCAGCCGCACCTTAGATTACACAGATACGCAGTATTTT,.,TRBJ2-3,.,TRBV5-5
CASSWSTGGTEAFF,TGTGCCAGCAGCTGGAGCACAGGGGGTACTGAAGCTTTCTTT,TRBD1,TRBJ1-1,.,TRBV11-2
CASSLAGTSYEQYF,TGTGCCAGCAGCTTAGCGGGCACCTCCTACGAGCAGTACTTC,.,TRBJ2-7,few,TRBV7-8
CASSRVRARDYEQYF,TGTGCCAGCAGCCGGGTGCGGGCGAGGGATTACGAGCAGTACTTC,.,TRBJ2-7,.,TRBV7-3
CASSLGQGFTEAFF,TGTGCCAGCAGTTTGGGACAGGGGTTCACTGAAGCTTTCTTT,TRBD1,TRBJ1-1,.,TRBV9
CASSFGRGNSPLHF,TGTGCCAGCAGCTTCGGACGGGGGAATTCACCCCTCCACTTT,.,TRBJ1-6,.,TRBV5-6
CASSEGAGRNEQFF,TGCGCCAGCAGTGAGGGGGCTGGGCGCAATGAGCAGTTCTTC,.,TRBJ2-1,.,TRBV10-2
CASSLAQPNPNTGELFF,TGCGCCAGCAGCTTGGCCCAGCCCAACCCCAACACCGGGGAGCTGTTTTTT,.,TRBJ2-2,.,TRBV5-1
CASSQGGGSYEQYF,TGTGCCAGCAGCCAAGGCGGCGGATCCTACGAGCAGTACTTC,.,TRBJ2-7,.,TRBV7-9
CASSPRTLSYEQYF,TGTGCCAGCAGCCCCCGGACACTCTCCTACGAGCAGTACTTC,.,TRBJ2-7,.,TRBV7-9
CASSEAVLAQFGYTF,TGTGCCAGCAGTGAAGCAGTCTTGGCTCAGTTTGGCTACACCTTC,.,TRBJ1-2,.,TRBV6-1
CASRPRGRGLKLYEQYF,TGCGCCAGCAGACCCAGGGGCAGGGGGCTAAAGCTCTACGAGCAGTACTTC,TRBD1,TRBJ2-7,.,TRBV10-2
CASSYAGIEAFF,TGTGCCAGCAGTTACGCAGGGATTGAAGCTTTCTTT,.,TRBJ1-1,few,TRBV6-6
CASSPRDSPYEQYF,TGTGCCAGCAGCCCCCGGGACAGCCCTTACGAGCAGTACTTC,TRBD1,TRBJ2-7,.,TRBV5-6
CASSLLGQGSGNTIYF,TGTGCCAGCAGTTTATTGGGACAGGGATCTGGAAACACCATATATTTT,TRBD1,TRBJ1-3,.,TRBV27
CASSRDRVYEQYF,TGTGCCAGCAGCCGGGACAGAGTCTACGAGCAGTACTTC,TRBD1,TRBJ2-7,.,TRBV2
CASRGGYGTDTQYF,TGTGCCTCAAGAGGAGGGTACGGCACAGATACGCAGTATTTT,.,TRBJ2-3,.,TRBV30
CASMSEGGNIAKNIQYF,TGCGCCAGCATGTCTGAAGGGGGGAACATAGCCAAAAACATTCAGTACTTC,.,TRBJ2-4,.,TRBV10-2
CASSPRTSGGYEQYF,TGTGCCAGCAGTCCCCGGACCAGCGGGGGATACGAGCAGTACTTC,TRBD2,TRBJ2-7,.,TRBV28
CASSEPGGNQPQHF,TGTGCCAGCAGTGAACCCGGGGGCAATCAGCCCCAGCATTTT,.,TRBJ1-5,.,TRBV25-1
CASSRTGRDIQYF,TGTGCCAGCAGTCGGACAGGCCGGGACATTCAGTACTTC,TRBD1,TRBJ2-4,.,TRBV6-1
CASSSGQGPYEQYF,TGTGCCAGCAGTTCCGGACAGGGGCCTTACGAGCAGTACTTC,TRBD1,TRBJ2-7,.,TRBV5-6
CASSLGALVGNEQFF,TGTGCCAGCTCCCTTGGAGCGCTAGTCGGGAATGAGCAGTTCTTC,.,TRBJ2-1,.,TRBV9
CASSEVRGQGANEQYF,TGTGCCAGCAGTGAGGTGCGAGGGCAGGGGGCCAACGAGCAGTACTTC,TRBD1,TRBJ2-7,.,TRBV2
CASSVGLAADEQFF,TGTGCCAGCAGTGTAGGACTAGCGGCGGATGAGCAGTTCTTC,TRBD2,TRBJ2-1,.,TRBV27
CASSGRTSGGTDTQYF,TGTGCCAGCAGTGGTCGGACTAGCGGGGGAACAGATACGCAGTATTTT,TRBD2,TRBJ2-3,.,TRBV2
CAISQGSSDQPQHF,TGTGCCATCAGCCAGGGTTCTAGTGATCAGCCCCAGCATTTT,.,TRBJ1-5,.,TRBV10-3
CASSSGGAYYEQYF,TGTGCCAGCAGCAGCGGGGGGGCGTACTACGAGCAGTACTTC,TRBD2,TRBJ2-7,.,TRBV5-6
CASSQVMGQGLGGNTIYF,TGCGCCAGCAGCCAAGTGATGGGACAGGGTCTTGGTGGAAACACCATATATTTT,TRBD1,TRBJ1-3,.,TRBV4-1
CASSYSLSSGGTEAFF,TGTGCCAGCAGTTACTCCTTGTCGTCCGGGGGCACTGAAGCTTTCTTT,.,TRBJ1-1,.,TRBV6-6
CASTRPGQGSREQYF,TGTGCCAGTACCCGACCGGGCCAGGGGTCTAGAGAGCAGTACTTC,.,TRBJ2-7,.,TRBV19
CASGWDRGTDTQYF,TGTGCCAGCGGTTGGGACAGGGGCACAGATACGCAGTATTTT,TRBD1,TRBJ2-3,.,TRBV5-6
CASSPGGGSDTQYF,TGTGCCAGCAGCCCAGGGGGGGGATCAGATACGCAGTATTTT,.,TRBJ2-3,.,TRBV13
CASSHTAGAGYEQYF,TGTGCCAGCAGTCACACCGCAGGGGCGGGGTACGAGCAGTACTTC,.,TRBJ2-7,.,TRBV27